These 26 T cell receptor beta chains share one sample of origin, sequenced in a study of T cells after yellow fever vaccination (dated by TCRdb to the late 2010s). Receptors were amplified or captured by 5' RACE. This sample was sequenced with an Illumina HiSeq 2500. Using fastp at Q25 and MiXCR, TCRdb reprocessed the public reads and kept productive beta chains. Each CDR3 protein appears once, grouped with its most common genes and DNA. The sample profile shows about 73,000 distinct CDR3 sequences; approximately 7.5% of them were found once. Of the sample, roughly two fifths falls within the top ten clones. According to the study, the label for this sample's treatment or condition signals: live attenuated yellow fever vaccine strain. Sample: CD8+ T cells sorted from PBMCs, taken on the day of the yellow fever booster vaccination. The receptors stem from a man aged 25-45 years who received the YFV17D yellow fever vaccine.

This clonotype was detected only a few times. CDR3 residues: CASRDQGTEAFF. CDR3 DNA: TGTGCCAGTAGGGACCAGGGCACTGAAGCTTTCTTT. The gene calls are TRBV19 and TRBJ1-1; tentatively, D is TRBD1 (5 bases). Trimming left V 6 bases short and J 4 bases short, with 9 bases between. There are 12 residues in the CDR3. The germline V gene encodes CDR1 LNHDA and CDR2 SQIVND (reference sequence).

V gene TRBV5-1 combines with J gene TRBJ2-3; D is ambiguous. Looked up from germline, CDR1 is SGHRS and CDR2 is YFSETQ. The CDR3 length is 14 residues. Trimming took 2 bases from V and 6 from J, leaving 13 bases between them. This CDR3 reads CASSFADAPDTQYF. Written as DNA, the CDR3 is TGCGCCAGCAGCTTTGCTGACGCGCCTGATACGCAGTATTTT.

V and J are TRBV14 and TRBJ2-5; D ambiguous. This CDR3 spans 13 amino acids. The germline V and J ends were trimmed by 3 bases and 5 bases, with 10 bases remaining between them. CDR1 is SGHDN, CDR2 FVKESK, per germline. The CDR3, as DNA: TGTGCCAGCAGCCAGTGGGCCGGGGAGACCCAGTACTTC. Translation gives CASSQWAGETQYF.

This clonotype was counted many times. The chain recombines TRBV7-9 with TRBJ2-7; D unclear. Germline loops: CDR1 SEHNR, CDR2 FQNEAQ (reference sequence). CDR3 length: 12 amino acids. V dropped 4 bases and J dropped 0 bases, with 4 bases sitting between them. CDR3 protein: CASSSSSYEQYF. The CDR3 bases are TGTGCCAGCAGCTCGAGCTCCTACGAGCAGTACTTC.

This clonotype was observed a few times. V and J are TRBV6-2 or TRBV6-3 and TRBJ2-7; no clear D gene. V lost 1 base to trimming and J lost 0 bases, with 16 bases between them. The CDR3 is 17 amino acids. CDR1 is MNHEY, CDR2 SVGEGT, per germline. The CDR3 loop reads CASSYFPDDLSSYEQYF. CDR3 DNA sequence: TGTGCCAGCAGTTACTTTCCCGACGACCTCAGCTCCTACGAGCAGTACTTC.

This clonotype showed up just a few times. The gene calls are TRBV28 and TRBJ2-1; TRBD1 agrees at 7 bases. Losses at the gene ends were 8 bases for V and 1 base for J; bases not matched to a gene: 2. The CDR3 is 13 residues long. CDR1 is MDHEN, CDR2 SYDVKM, per germline. The CDR3 bases are TGTGCCAGCCGGGACAGATCCTACAATGAGCAGTTCTTC. Protein sequence: CASRDRSYNEQFF.

V usage is TRBV4-2 and J usage is TRBJ2-7; TRBD1 might be the D (6 bases). Germline V gives CDR1 LGHNA, CDR2 YNFKEQ. The CDR3 is 16 amino acids. Trimming took off 3 bases at V and 0 bases at J, with 15 bases between the two ends. The CDR3 spells CASSHETGSHSYEQYF. As DNA, the CDR3 is TGTGCCAGCAGCCATGAAACAGGGAGTCACTCCTACGAGCAGTACTTC.

The rearrangement joins TRBV5-1 to TRBJ2-3; no reliable D call. The CDR3 has 13 amino acids. Trimming cost V 4 bases and J 0 bases, with 6 bases left between them. Germline V gene data show CDR1 as SGHRS and CDR2 as YFSETQ. CDR3 DNA: TGCGCCAGCAGCGATCTAAGCACAGATACGCAGTATTTT. Its translation is CASSDLSTDTQYF.

This clonotype was seen only a few times. The rearrangement links TRBV7-6 to TRBJ1-4; D is perhaps TRBD1 (5 bases). Germline CDR1 is SGHVS and CDR2 is FNYEAQ. Trimming removed 2 bases from V and 5 bases from J, with 12 bases in between. CDR3 length equals 15 residues. The CDR3 region has the DNA TGTGCCAGCAGCTTATGGTCAGGGCTAAATGAAAAACTGTTTTTT. Translating it yields CASSLWSGLNEKLFF.

There are many counts of this clonotype. This chain connects TRBV12-3 or TRBV12-4 to TRBJ2-1; no clear D. V dropped 5 bases and J dropped 8 bases, with 10 bases sitting between them. This CDR3 spans 12 amino acids. The DNA of the CDR3 is TGTGCCAGCAGTAACCTAGGCGATGAGCAGTTCTTC. Translated, it gives CASSNLGDEQFF.

This clonotype was observed at least ten times. The chain joins TRBV12-3 or TRBV12-4 to TRBJ2-3; D tentatively fits TRBD1 or TRBD2 (5 bases each). The CDR3 runs to 14 residues. With 5 bases removed from V and 3 bases from J, the gap between germline ends came to 12 bases. CDR3 in amino acids: CASSPLGGTDTQYF. The CDR3 region has the DNA TGTGCCAGCAGTCCACTTGGGGGAACAGATACGCAGTATTTT.

The CDR3 region has the DNA TGTGCCAGCAGTCCGGAGGAGGGGTCTTACTTC. Protein product: CASSPEEGSYF. The V call is TRBV7-6, the J call TRBJ2-5; possible D gene TRBD2, 6 bases. V was trimmed by 6 bases and J by 14 bases, leaving 16 bases between them. The CDR3 consists of 11 residues. Germline V gives CDR1 SGHVS, CDR2 FNYEAQ.

This chain uses TRBV5-4 with TRBJ2-4, with 8 positions matching TRBD1. J lost 8 bases, V lost 4 bases, and 2 bases had no gene match. This CDR3 has 12 amino acids. Germline values: CDR1 SGHNT, CDR2 YYREEE (reference sequence). DNA of the CDR3: TGTGCCAGCAGCCAGACAGGGGACATTCAGTACTTC. Translation: CASSQTGDIQYF.

In this sample, this clonotype turned up a few times. The chain links TRBV4-3 to TRBJ2-1; 10 positions agree with TRBD2. Trimming cost V 4 bases and J 9 bases; bases outside gene matches: 6. The CDR3 spans 14 residues. From germline, CDR1 is LGHNA and CDR2 YSLEER. CDR3 nucleotides: TGCGCCAGCAGCCGAAAGGCTAGCGGGAGTGAGCAGTTCTTC. This gives the protein CASSRKASGSEQFF.

The gene calls are TRBV25-1 and TRBJ1-5; D possibly corresponds to TRBD1 (5 bases). With 4 bases removed from V and 4 bases from J, the gap between germline ends came to 11 bases. Germline CDR1 MGHDK, CDR2 SYGVNS. The CDR3 extends over 14 amino acids. The CDR3 spells CASSGDALNQPQHF. Written as DNA, the CDR3 is TGTGCCAGCAGTGGGGACGCACTGAATCAGCCCCAGCATTTT.

This clonotype showed up many times. This chain links TRBV7-8 with TRBJ2-7, with a weak D call TRBD1 (6 bases). The CDR3 totals 14 residues. CDR1 and CDR2 from the germline V gene are SGHVS and FQNEAQ. Trimming left V 3 bases short and J 2 bases short, with 11 bases between. The CDR3 nucleotides read TGTGCCAGCAGCTTTACAGGGAAAGCCTACGAGCAGTACTTC. This encodes CASSFTGKAYEQYF.

The J gene is TRBJ2-2, the V gene TRBV4-3, with D perhaps being TRBD1 or TRBD2 (5 bases each). V was cut by 6 bases and J by 6 bases, with 14 bases left in between. Germline loops: CDR1 LGHNA, CDR2 YSLEER. The CDR3 is made up of 14 amino acids. The CDR3 bases are TGCGCCAGCAGTCCCGGGGACCCCGCCGGGGAGCTGTTTTTT. This codes for CASSPGDPAGELFF.

J is TRBJ2-7 and V is TRBV10-2; D remains ambiguous. CDR3 length: 11 amino acids. Germline loops: CDR1 WSHSY, CDR2 SAAADI. Trimming took 6 bases from V and 3 from J, leaving 6 bases between them. The CDR3 loop is CASRDNYEQYF. Here the CDR3 DNA reads TGCGCCAGCAGGGATAACTACGAGCAGTACTTC.

This clonotype turned up a few times. This chain links TRBV6-4 with TRBJ2-3, with 14 bases identical to TRBD2. CDR3 length: 20 amino acids. Unmatched junction bases numbered 13, after V lost 2 bases and J lost 3 bases. Germline values: CDR1 MRHNA, CDR2 SNTAGT. CDR3: CASSDEGGLAGVLGTDTQYF. The CDR3 bases are TGTGCCAGCAGTGACGAGGGGGGACTAGCGGGAGTTCTGGGGACAGATACGCAGTATTTT.

The chain couples TRBV7-9 to TRBJ2-7; TRBD2 is a possible D gene (5 bases). CDR1 and CDR2 (germline): SEHNR, FQNEAQ (reference sequence). This CDR3 comprises 13 residues. V was trimmed by 5 bases and J by 6 bases, leaving 14 bases between them. CDR3 DNA sequence: TGTGCCAGCAGCCAACAACTAGTCCGCGAGCAGTACTTC. Amino acids: CASSQQLVREQYF.

This clonotype was detected many times. The chain links TRBV7-6 to TRBJ2-7, with unresolved D. The CDR3 sequence is 12 residues long. Trimming removed 1 base from V and 7 bases from J, with 8 bases in between. The germline gives CDR1 SGHVS, CDR2 FNYEAQ. The CDR3 DNA reads as TGTGCCAGCAGCTTAGGAAAGGATGAGCAGTACTTC. This gives the protein CASSLGKDEQYF.

J is TRBJ2-7 and V is TRBV6-2 or TRBV6-3, with TRBD1 matching 8 bases. CDR3 length: 16 amino acids. V shed 0 bases, J shed 3 bases, and the junction held 7 bases outside the gene matches. In germline, CDR1 is MNHEY, CDR2 SVGEGT. CDR3 DNA sequence: TGTGCCAGCAGTTACTCGATATTGACAGGGGACTACGAGCAGTACTTC. This codes for CASSYSILTGDYEQYF.

This clonotype was counted at least ten times. The CDR3: CASSLGNQPQHF. The CDR3 DNA is TGTGCCAGCAGTTTGGGTAATCAGCCCCAGCATTTT. The gene calls are TRBV6-2 or TRBV6-3 and TRBJ1-5; unclear D gene. The CDR3 loop spans 12 amino acids. V shed 4 bases and J shed 4 bases, with 5 bases lying between them. Germline V gene lookup returns CDR1 MNHEY and CDR2 SVGEGT.

This chain connects TRBV9 to TRBJ2-3; the match to TRBD2 covers 10 bases. The CDR3 covers 20 residues. The V gene end was trimmed by 3 bases and the J gene end by 1 base; junction bases not matched to a gene: 17. Germline CDR1 SGDLS, CDR2 YYNGEE. Here the CDR3 DNA reads TGTGCCAGCAGCGAACGCACGCCCGACCTAGCGGGAGAGGGCACAGATACGCAGTATTTT. Amino acids: CASSERTPDLAGEGTDTQYF.

CDR3: CASSANDASGSLAGELFF. The CDR3 coding sequence is TGCGCCAGCAGCGCGAACGACGCTAGCGGGAGTCTAGCCGGGGAGCTGTTTTTT. The gene calls are TRBV4-1 and TRBJ2-2; 10 nucleotides line up with TRBD2. V lost 5 bases and J lost 6; bases outside the gene matches: 15. CDR3 size: 18 residues. Germline-derived CDR1 and CDR2 are MGHRA and YSYEKL.

The V and J genes are TRBV20-1 and TRBJ2-7; no firm D call. The V and J ends lost 1 base and 6 bases respectively, with 13 bases between them. The CDR3 spans 13 residues. Per the germline V gene, CDR1 is DFQATT and CDR2 is SNEGSKA (reference sequence). The CDR3 spells CSARVASEREQYF. In DNA form, the CDR3 reads TGCAGTGCTAGAGTAGCTAGTGAACGCGAGCAGTACTTC.